The entry that follows covers one TCR beta chain sequence. Its antigen is not known. This sample was taken from a study of shared clonotypes between healthy human individuals. Study-level information: Each donor contributed plates that comprised three CD4 naive, three CD4 memory, two CD8 naive and one CD8 memory.

Generated by immunoSEQ multiplex PCR, the TCRdb table keeps only in-frame clones and is missing some. The sample includes some 2,100,000 clones, around 95% of them seen just once. Study-level points and caveats: Sharing across four donors was highest in naive CD4 (roughly 5%) and lowest in memory CD8 (about 0.4%).

Every donor was a Caucasian adult from Nashville, Tennessee. The ends were cut back, 2 bases at V and 2 bases at J, with 9 bases in the middle. The V gene's germline CDR1 is MDHEN and CDR2 SYDVKM. This CDR3 has 14 residues. The source of this sequence is a man aged 18 to 35 in good health. Sequencing was performed on naive CD4+ T cells sorted from blood. Subset of the sample: CD45RA+ positively selected. The chain links TRBV28 to TRBJ2-5, with D uncertain. For the CDR3, the DNA is TGTGCCAGCAGTTTAGGCGGCAAGCAAGAGACCCAGTACTTC. It encodes CASSLGGKQETQYF.